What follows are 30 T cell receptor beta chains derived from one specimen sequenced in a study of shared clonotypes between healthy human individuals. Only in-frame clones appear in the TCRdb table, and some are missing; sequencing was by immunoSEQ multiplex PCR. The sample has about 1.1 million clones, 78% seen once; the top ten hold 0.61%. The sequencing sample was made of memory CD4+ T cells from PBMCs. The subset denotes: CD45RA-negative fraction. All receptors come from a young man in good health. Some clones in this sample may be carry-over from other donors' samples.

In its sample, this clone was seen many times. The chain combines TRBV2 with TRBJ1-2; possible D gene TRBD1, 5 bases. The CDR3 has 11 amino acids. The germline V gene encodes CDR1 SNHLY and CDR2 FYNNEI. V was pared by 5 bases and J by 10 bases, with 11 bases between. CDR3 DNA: TGTGCCAGCAGTAAGACAGACATCTACACCTTC. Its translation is CASSKTDIYTF. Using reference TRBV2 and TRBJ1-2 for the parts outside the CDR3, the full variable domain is EPEVTQTPSHQVTQMGQEVILRCVPISNHLYFYWYRQILGQKVEFLVSFYNNEISEKSEIFDDQFSVERPDGSNFTLKIRSTKLEDSAMYFCASSKTDIYTFGSGTRLTVV.

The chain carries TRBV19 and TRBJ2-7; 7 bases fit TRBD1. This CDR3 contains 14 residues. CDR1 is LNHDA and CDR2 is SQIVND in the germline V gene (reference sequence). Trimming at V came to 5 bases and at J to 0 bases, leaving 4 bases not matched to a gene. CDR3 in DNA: TGTGCCAGTAGTGGGACAGTGATCTCCTACGAGCAGTACTTC. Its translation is CASSGTVISYEQYF.

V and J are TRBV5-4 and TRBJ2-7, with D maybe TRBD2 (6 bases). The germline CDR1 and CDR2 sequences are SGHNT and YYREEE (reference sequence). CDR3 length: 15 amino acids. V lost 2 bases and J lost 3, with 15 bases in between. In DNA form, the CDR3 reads TGTGCCAGCAGCTTAGGCGAGGCGGGGATCTACGAGCAGTACTTC. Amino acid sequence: CASSLGEAGIYEQYF.

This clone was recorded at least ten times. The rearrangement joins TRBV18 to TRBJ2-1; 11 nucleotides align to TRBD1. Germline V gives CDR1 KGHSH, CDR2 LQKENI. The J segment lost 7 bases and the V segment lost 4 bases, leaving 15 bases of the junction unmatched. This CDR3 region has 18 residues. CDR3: CASSRSPGSGTGGNEQFF. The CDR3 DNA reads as TGTGCCAGCTCACGCTCTCCCGGATCCGGGACAGGGGGTAATGAGCAGTTCTTC.

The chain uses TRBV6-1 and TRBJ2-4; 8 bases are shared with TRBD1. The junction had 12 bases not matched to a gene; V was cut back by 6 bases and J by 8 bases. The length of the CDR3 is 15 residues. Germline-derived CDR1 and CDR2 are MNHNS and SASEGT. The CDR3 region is CASSPGTGALYIQYF. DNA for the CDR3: TGTGCCAGCAGCCCCGGGACAGGAGCCTTGTACATTCAGTACTTC.

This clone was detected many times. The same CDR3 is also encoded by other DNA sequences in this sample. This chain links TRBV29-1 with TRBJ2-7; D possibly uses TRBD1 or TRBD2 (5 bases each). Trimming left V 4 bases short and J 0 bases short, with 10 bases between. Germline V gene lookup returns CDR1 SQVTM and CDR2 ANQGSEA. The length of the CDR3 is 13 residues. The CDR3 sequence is CSVGSGGSYEQYF. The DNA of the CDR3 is TGCAGCGTTGGAAGTGGGGGCTCCTACGAGCAGTACTTC.

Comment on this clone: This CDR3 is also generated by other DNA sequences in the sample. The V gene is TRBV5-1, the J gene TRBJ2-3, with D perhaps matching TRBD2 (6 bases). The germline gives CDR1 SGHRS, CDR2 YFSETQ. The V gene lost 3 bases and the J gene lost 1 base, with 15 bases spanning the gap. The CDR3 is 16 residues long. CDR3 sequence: CASSSSGRRGTDTQYF. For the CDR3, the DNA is TGCGCCAGCAGCTCTAGTGGGAGGCGGGGCACAGATACGCAGTATTTT.

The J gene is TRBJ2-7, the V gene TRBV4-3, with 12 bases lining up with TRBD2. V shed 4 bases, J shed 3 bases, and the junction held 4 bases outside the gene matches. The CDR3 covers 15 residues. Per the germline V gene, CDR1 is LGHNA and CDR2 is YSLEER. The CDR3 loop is CASSPGLAGFYEQYF. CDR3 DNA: TGCGCCAGCAGCCCGGGACTAGCGGGTTTCTACGAGCAGTACTTC.

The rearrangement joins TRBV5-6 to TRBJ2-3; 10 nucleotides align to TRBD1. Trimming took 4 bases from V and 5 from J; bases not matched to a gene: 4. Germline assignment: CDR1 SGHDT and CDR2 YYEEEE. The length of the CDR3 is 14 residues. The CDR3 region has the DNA TGTGCCAGCAGCAGGGACAGGGGCGGAGATACGCAGTATTTT. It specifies CASSRDRGGDTQYF.

The CDR3 here is CASSLSTPPLFF. The CDR3 nucleotides read TGTGCCAGCAGTTTAAGCACGCCACCCTTGTTCTTC. The genes are TRBV28 and TRBJ2-1, with D unresolved. The CDR3 is 12 residues long. V was trimmed by 2 bases and J by 15 bases, leaving 14 bases between them. Germline V gene data show CDR1 as MDHEN and CDR2 as SYDVKM.

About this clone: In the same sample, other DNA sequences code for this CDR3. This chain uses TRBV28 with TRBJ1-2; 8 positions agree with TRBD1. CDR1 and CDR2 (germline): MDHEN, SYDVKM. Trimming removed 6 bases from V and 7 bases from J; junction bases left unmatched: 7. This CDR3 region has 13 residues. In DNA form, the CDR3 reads TGTGCCAGCAGCACAACAGGGGGTCGTGGCTACACCTTC. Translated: CASSTTGGRGYTF.

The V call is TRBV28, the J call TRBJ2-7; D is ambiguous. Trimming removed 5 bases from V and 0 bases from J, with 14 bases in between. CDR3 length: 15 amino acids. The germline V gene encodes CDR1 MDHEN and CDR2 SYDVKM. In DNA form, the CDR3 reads TGTGCCAGCAGTCCCCTTGGCGGCGGCTCCTACGAGCAGTACTTC. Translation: CASSPLGGGSYEQYF.

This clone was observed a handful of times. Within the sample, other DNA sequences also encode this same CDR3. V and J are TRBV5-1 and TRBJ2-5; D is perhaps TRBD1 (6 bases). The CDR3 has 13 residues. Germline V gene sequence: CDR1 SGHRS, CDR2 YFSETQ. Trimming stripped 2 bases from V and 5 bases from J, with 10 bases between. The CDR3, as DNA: TGCGCCAGCAGCTTCTCAGGGGAGGAGACCCAGTACTTC. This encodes CASSFSGEETQYF.

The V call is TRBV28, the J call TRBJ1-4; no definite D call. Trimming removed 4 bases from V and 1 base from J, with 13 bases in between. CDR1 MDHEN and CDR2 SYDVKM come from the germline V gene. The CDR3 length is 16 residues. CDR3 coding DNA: TGTGCCAGCAGTTCCGCTTTCGGGAGAACTAATGAAAAACTGTTTTTT. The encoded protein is CASSSAFGRTNEKLFF.

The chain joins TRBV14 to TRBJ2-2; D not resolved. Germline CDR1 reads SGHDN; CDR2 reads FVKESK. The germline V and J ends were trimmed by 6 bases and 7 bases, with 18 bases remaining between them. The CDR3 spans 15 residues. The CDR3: CASSPSRQLIGELFF. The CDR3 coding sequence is TGTGCCAGCAGTCCCAGCCGACAACTCATCGGGGAGCTGTTTTTT.

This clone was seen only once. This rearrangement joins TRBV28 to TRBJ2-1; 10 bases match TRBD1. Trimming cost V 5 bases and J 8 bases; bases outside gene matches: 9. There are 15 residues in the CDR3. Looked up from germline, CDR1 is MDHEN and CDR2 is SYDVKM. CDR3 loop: CASSVTGTGDYEQFF. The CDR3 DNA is TGTGCCAGCAGTGTTACCGGGACAGGGGACTATGAGCAGTTCTTC.

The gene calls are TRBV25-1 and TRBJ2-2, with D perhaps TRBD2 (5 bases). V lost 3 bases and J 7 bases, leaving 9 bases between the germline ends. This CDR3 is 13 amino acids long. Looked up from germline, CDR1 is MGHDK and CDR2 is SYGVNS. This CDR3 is CASSDPGNGELFF. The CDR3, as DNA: TGTGCCAGCAGTGACCCGGGGAACGGGGAGCTGTTTTTT.

CDR3 sequence reads: CASSLALGGGNTIYF. Written as DNA, the CDR3 is TGTGCCAGCAGCTTGGCCCTTGGTGGCGGAAACACCATATATTTT. The chain carries TRBV5-8 and TRBJ1-3; D is ambiguous. The CDR3 sequence is 15 residues long. Trimming took 0 bases from V and 4 from J, leaving 11 bases between them. Germline CDR1 SGHTS, CDR2 YDEGEE.

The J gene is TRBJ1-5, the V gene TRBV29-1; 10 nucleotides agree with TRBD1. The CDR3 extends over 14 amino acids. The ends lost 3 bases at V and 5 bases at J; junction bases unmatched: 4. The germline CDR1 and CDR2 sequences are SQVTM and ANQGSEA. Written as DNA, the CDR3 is TGCAGCGTTGACGACAGGGGGCCGGATCAGCCCCAGCATTTT. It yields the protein CSVDDRGPDQPQHF. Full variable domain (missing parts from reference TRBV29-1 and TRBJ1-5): SAVISQKPSRDICQRGTSLTIQCQVDSQVTMMFWYRQQPGQSLTLIATANQGSEATYESGFVIDKFPISRPNLTFSTLTVSNMSPEDSSIYLCSVDDRGPDQPQHFGDGTRLSIL.

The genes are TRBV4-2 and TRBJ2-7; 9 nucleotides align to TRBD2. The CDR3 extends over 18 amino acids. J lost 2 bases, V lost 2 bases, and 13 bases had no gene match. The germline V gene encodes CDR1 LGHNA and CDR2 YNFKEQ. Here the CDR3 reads CASSQYVGGAGGPYEQYF. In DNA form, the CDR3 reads TGTGCCAGCAGCCAATACGTGGGCGGTGCGGGAGGGCCCTACGAGCAGTACTTC.

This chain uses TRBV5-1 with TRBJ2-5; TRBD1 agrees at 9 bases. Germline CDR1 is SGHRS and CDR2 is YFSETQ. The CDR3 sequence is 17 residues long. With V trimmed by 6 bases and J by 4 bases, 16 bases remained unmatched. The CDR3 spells CASTKGTGRVWGETQYF. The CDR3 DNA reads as TGCGCCAGCACCAAAGGGACAGGGAGGGTTTGGGGAGAGACCCAGTACTTC.

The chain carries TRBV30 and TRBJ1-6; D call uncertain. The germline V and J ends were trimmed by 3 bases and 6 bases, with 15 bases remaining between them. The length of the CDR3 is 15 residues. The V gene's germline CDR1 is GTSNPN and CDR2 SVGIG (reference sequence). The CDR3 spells CAWRPAYSGNSPLHF. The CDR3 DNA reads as TGTGCCTGGAGGCCCGCTTACAGCGGTAATTCACCCCTCCACTTT.

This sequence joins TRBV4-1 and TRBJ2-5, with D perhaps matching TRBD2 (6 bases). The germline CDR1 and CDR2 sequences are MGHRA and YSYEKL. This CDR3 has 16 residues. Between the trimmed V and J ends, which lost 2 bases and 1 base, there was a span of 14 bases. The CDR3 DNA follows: TGCGCCAGCAGCCAATCCCGAGGGGACTCCCAAGAGACCCAGTACTTC. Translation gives CASSQSRGDSQETQYF.

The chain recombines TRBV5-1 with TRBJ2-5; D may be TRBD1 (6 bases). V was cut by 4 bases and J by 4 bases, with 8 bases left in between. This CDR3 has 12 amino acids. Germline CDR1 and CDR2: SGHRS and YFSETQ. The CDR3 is CASSGRGETQYF. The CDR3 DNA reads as TGCGCCAGCAGCGGCAGGGGAGAGACCCAGTACTTC.

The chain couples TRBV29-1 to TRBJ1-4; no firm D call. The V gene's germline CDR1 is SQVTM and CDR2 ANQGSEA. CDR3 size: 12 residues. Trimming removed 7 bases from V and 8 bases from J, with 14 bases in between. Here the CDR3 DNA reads TGCAGCGCCCGGTCAGCACCCGAAAAACTGTTTTTT. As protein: CSARSAPEKLFF.

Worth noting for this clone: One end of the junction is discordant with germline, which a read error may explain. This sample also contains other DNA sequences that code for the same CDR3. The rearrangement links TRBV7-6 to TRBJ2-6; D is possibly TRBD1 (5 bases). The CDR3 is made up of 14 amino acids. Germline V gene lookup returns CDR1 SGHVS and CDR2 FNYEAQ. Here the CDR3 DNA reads TGTGCCAGCAGCTTAGATCCTGGGGCCAACGTCCTAACTTTC. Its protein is CASSLDPGANVLTF.

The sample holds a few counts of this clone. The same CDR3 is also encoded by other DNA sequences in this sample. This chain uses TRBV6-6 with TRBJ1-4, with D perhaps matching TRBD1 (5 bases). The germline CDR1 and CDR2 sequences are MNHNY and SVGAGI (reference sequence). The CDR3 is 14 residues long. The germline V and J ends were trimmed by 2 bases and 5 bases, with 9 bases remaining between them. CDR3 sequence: CASSYGRGNEKLFF. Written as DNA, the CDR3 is TGTGCCAGCAGTTACGGGCGGGGGAATGAAAAACTGTTTTTT.

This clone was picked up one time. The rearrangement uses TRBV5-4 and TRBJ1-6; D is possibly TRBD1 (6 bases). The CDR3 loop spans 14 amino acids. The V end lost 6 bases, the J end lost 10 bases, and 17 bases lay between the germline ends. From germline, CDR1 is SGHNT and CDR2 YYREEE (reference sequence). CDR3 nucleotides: TGTGCCAGCACCGATGGACAGCATTTGTCACCCCTCCACTTT. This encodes CASTDGQHLSPLHF.

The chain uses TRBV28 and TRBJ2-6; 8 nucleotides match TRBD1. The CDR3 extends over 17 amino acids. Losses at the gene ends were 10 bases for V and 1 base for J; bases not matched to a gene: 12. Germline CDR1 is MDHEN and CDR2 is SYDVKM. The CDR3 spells CATYGSGGGSGANVLTF. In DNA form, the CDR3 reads TGTGCCACTTACGGATCAGGGGGCGGATCTGGGGCCAACGTCCTGACTTTC.

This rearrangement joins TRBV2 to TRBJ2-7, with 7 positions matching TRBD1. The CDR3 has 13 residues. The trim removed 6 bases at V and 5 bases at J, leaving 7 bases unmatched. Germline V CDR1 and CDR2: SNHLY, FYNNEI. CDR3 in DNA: TGTGCCAGCAGCCAACAGGGGTACCACGAGCAGTACTTC. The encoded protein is CASSQQGYHEQYF. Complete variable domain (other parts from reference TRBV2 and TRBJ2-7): EPEVTQTPSHQVTQMGQEVILRCVPISNHLYFYWYRQILGQKVEFLVSFYNNEISEKSEIFDDQFSVERPDGSNFTLKIRSTKLEDSAMYFCASSQQGYHEQYFGPGTRLTVT.